Each of the 14 T cell receptor beta chains below was sequenced from the same sample in a study of human T cells and chemical hapten exposure. In TCRdb, the RACE reads were re-called with MiXCR into one record per CDR3 protein. The sample yields 300,000 to 400,000 distinct CDR3 sequences, around 5.5% seen once. Described time point: pre-sensitization, week 0. Stated treatment: therapeutic diphenylcyclopropenone sensitization with weekly scalp DPC. The material was whole blood, obtained in connection with sensitization to the hapten diphenylcyclopropenone (DPC). The source is a woman aged 50 to 60 with alopecia areata. Some clones in this sample may be carry-over from other donors' samples.

This clonotype was found a few times. V usage is TRBV30 and J usage is TRBJ1-2; a weak D match, TRBD1 (5 bases). Germline V gene lookup returns CDR1 GTSNPN and CDR2 SVGIG (reference sequence). V dropped 5 bases and J dropped 5 bases, with 15 bases sitting between them. The CDR3 covers 13 residues. CDR3 nucleotide sequence: TGTGCCTGGGCCCTAATGGGGCTTTATGGCTACACCTTC. Translated: CAWALMGLYGYTF.

This clonotype was recorded at least ten times. The chain has TRBV11-2 and TRBJ2-6; D not certain. CDR3 length: 17 amino acids. The ends were cut back, 3 bases at V and 0 bases at J, with 12 bases in the middle. Germline V CDR1 and CDR2: SGHAT, FQNNGV. CDR3 sequence reads: CASSFRHESSGANVLTF. As DNA, the CDR3 is TGTGCCAGCAGCTTCCGTCACGAGAGCTCTGGGGCCAACGTCCTGACTTTC.

The chain joins TRBV6-2 or TRBV6-3 to TRBJ2-5, with 7 bases that match TRBD2. The CDR3 sequence is 14 residues long. Germline lookup yields CDR1 MNHEY and CDR2 SVGEGT. J lost 5 bases, V lost 6 bases, and 9 bases had no gene match. CDR3 coding DNA: TGTGCCAGCAGGCCACTAGCGATCGCGGAGACCCAGTACTTC. It codes for CASRPLAIAETQYF.

This clonotype has more than one count but fewer than ten. V is TRBV20-1 and J is TRBJ1-3; 7 bases match TRBD1. The V gene's germline CDR1 is DFQATT and CDR2 SNEGSKA (reference sequence). The CDR3 is 16 residues long. V lost 0 bases and J lost 0; bases outside the gene matches: 5. The CDR3 loop reads CSARDPWTGSGNTIYF. In DNA form, the CDR3 reads TGCAGTGCTAGAGACCCTTGGACAGGCTCTGGAAACACCATATATTTT.

This clonotype was found many times. The rearrangement joins TRBV28 to TRBJ2-3, with a tentative D call TRBD1 (6 bases). Trimming removed 2 bases from V and 0 bases from J, with 21 bases in between. The germline V gene has CDR1 MDHEN and CDR2 SYDVKM. The CDR3 runs to 19 residues. The CDR3 here is CASSLKRFGWDTSTDTQYF. The CDR3 nucleotides read TGTGCCAGCAGTTTAAAGAGATTCGGCTGGGACACCAGCACAGATACGCAGTATTTT.

This clonotype has more than one count but fewer than ten. The J gene is TRBJ1-1, the V gene TRBV28; D is unclear. The CDR3 runs 15 residues. Trimming shortened V by 5 bases and J by 9 bases, and 22 bases separated the two germline ends. CDR1 is MDHEN and CDR2 is SYDVKM in the germline V gene. The CDR3 is CASSGLDVPGLKAFF. In DNA, the CDR3 is TGTGCCAGCAGTGGATTGGACGTTCCGGGTCTAAAAGCTTTCTTT.

V is TRBV28 and J is TRBJ1-2; the match to TRBD1 covers 10 bases. The CDR3 covers 16 residues. Germline-derived CDR1 and CDR2 are MDHEN and SYDVKM. With 7 bases clipped from V and 3 bases from J, the junction kept 11 bases outside the gene matches. For the CDR3, the DNA is TGTGCCAGCACCCCCCCACCGGGACAGGGGTACTATGGCTACACCTTC. It encodes CASTPPPGQGYYGYTF.

V is TRBV7-8 and J is TRBJ1-1; D uncertain. V lost 5 bases, J lost 0 bases, and 13 bases lay in between. This CDR3 spans 15 amino acids. Germline loops: CDR1 SGHVS, CDR2 FQNEAQ. CDR3 bases: TGTGCCAGCAGCCCCAGGCGGAGCATGAACACTGAAGCTTTCTTT. It yields the protein CASSPRRSMNTEAFF.

This clonotype was observed at least ten times. V is TRBV29-1 and J is TRBJ2-1, with 9 nucleotides matching TRBD2. CDR1 is SQVTM and CDR2 is ANQGSEA in the germline V gene. This CDR3 has 16 residues. With 4 bases clipped from V and 0 bases from J, the junction kept 7 bases outside the gene matches. CDR3 loop: CSVGGGSGSSYNEQFF. Written as DNA, the CDR3 is TGCAGCGTTGGGGGCGGTAGCGGGAGCTCCTACAATGAGCAGTTCTTC.

The table lists this clonotype with a few counts. This chain uses TRBV5-6 with TRBJ2-1; D possibly corresponds to TRBD2 (6 bases). The CDR3 is 12 amino acids. Trimming pared 4 bases from V and 9 bases from J, leaving 11 bases between. Germline lookup yields CDR1 SGHDT and CDR2 YYEEEE. CDR3 sequence reads: CASSLLGGEQFF. CDR3 DNA sequence: TGTGCCAGCAGCCTACTGGGAGGTGAGCAGTTCTTC. Drawing the rest from reference TRBV5-6 and TRBJ2-1, the complete variable domain is DAGVTQSPTHLIKTRGQQVTLRCSPKSGHDTVSWYQQALGQGPQFIFQYYEEEERQRGNFPDRFSGHQFPNYSSELNVNALLLGDSALYLCASSLLGGEQFFGPGTRLTVL.

The chain has TRBV6-2 or TRBV6-3 and TRBJ2-3; no reliable D call. The CDR3 runs 12 residues. Trimming took off 0 bases at V and 8 bases at J, with 6 bases between the two ends. The V gene's germline CDR1 is MNHEY and CDR2 SVGEGT. The CDR3 DNA is TGTGCCAGCAGTTACTCTGAGTTTACGCAGTATTTT. Translation gives CASSYSEFTQYF.

This clonotype was detected many times. This chain connects TRBV12-3 or TRBV12-4 to TRBJ2-7; D gene unclear. The V end lost 3 bases, the J end lost 3 bases, and 6 bases lay between the germline ends. The CDR3 loop spans 12 amino acids. The chain's CDR3 is CASSFIHYEQYF. CDR3 bases: TGTGCCAGCAGTTTTATCCACTACGAGCAGTACTTC.

A few counts support this clonotype. The rearrangement uses TRBV3-1 and TRBJ2-2; D is unclear. V was pared by 3 bases and J by 6 bases, with 14 bases between. CDR3 length equals 15 residues. From germline, CDR1 is LGHDT and CDR2 YNNKEL (reference sequence). DNA of the CDR3: TGTGCCAGCAGCCACTCTGATAGGCGATCCGGGGAGCTGTTTTTT. It is translated as CASSHSDRRSGELFF.

This clonotype was counted many times. This chain uses TRBV27 with TRBJ1-6, with unresolved D. The CDR3 consists of 17 residues. Trimming shortened V by 2 bases and J by 6 bases, and 17 bases separated the two germline ends. CDR1 MNHEY and CDR2 SMNVEV come from the germline V gene (reference sequence). The CDR3 reads CASSLLHPMQFNSPLHF. CDR3 nucleotides: TGTGCCAGCAGTTTACTCCATCCTATGCAGTTTAATTCACCCCTCCACTTT.